This T cell receptor beta chain was recorded in a study of T cell responses to AZD1222 COVID-19 vaccine. Findings and caveats of the study: Baseline seropositivity characterized only a handful of AZD1222 recipients.

Sequencing was performed with immunoSEQ multiplex PCR; in TCRdb, only in-frame clones are kept and a portion is missing. Of over 150,000 clones detected, around 94% appear once; the ten largest clones hold 1.5% to 2%. CDR1 is SQVTM and CDR2 is ANQGSEA in the germline V gene. This CDR3 spans 17 amino acids. The trim removed 6 bases at V and 0 bases at J, leaving 10 bases unmatched. As for this clone: The antigen remains undetermined.

The sample consisted of peripheral blood, taken 28 days after the second AZD1222 dose. The chain joins TRBV29-1 to TRBJ2-7, with 14 bases aligning to TRBD2. This TCR was sampled from an adult who received the AZD1222 COVID-19 vaccine. In DNA form, the CDR3 reads TGCAGCGTGAAGACTAGCGGGAGGGCCCAAAACTCCTACGAGCAGTACTTC. It is translated as CSVKTSGRAQNSYEQYF.